This TCR beta chain was captured by sequencing in a study of follicular helper T cells after annual influenza vaccination. Study-wide points: Each annual vaccination recalled recurring oligoclonal ICOS+CD38+ cTfh clonotypes.

This CDR3 spans 14 amino acids. V was shortened by 0 bases and J by 2 bases, with 6 bases between the two germline ends. The germline CDR1 and CDR2 sequences are LNHNV and YYDKDF (reference sequence). Time point given: 2015-2016 season, pre-vaccination. Clones were sequenced by immunoSEQ multiplex PCR, and TCRdb holds only the in-frame ones, with some missing. Of approximately 13,000 clones listed, 78% are singletons. Concerning this clone: As yet, its antigen is unknown.

The rearrangement links TRBV15 to TRBJ2-3; D remains unclear. This sequence originates from an adult who received the influenza vaccine. The source material was CXCR5- memory CD4+ T cells sorted from blood, sampled on the day of influenza vaccination. CDR3 in DNA: TGTGCCACCAGCAGAGACCGCTTCACAGATACGCAGTATTTT. Translated, it gives CATSRDRFTDTQYF.